The TCR beta chain described here comes from a study of T cells in Graves' hyperthyroidism and ophthalmopathy. V lost 4 bases, J lost 7 bases, and 9 bases stayed unmatched. The CDR3 covers 14 residues. Germline V gene sequence: CDR1 SGHTA, CDR2 FQGNSA. TCR beta CDR3 regions were amplified from RNA transcripts. Primed by the HTBI set, a first-round RT-PCR was run on the TCR CDR3. TCRdb ran MiXCR on the multiplex PCR reads and lists one entry per CDR3 protein. The sample yields about 340,000 distinct CDR3 sequences, over 20% seen once. This clonotype was recorded at least ten times. The rearrangement links TRBV7-2 to TRBJ1-2, with 7 bases fitting TRBD1. This sequence was found in a woman aged 45-59 years with Graves' hyperthyroidism. The specimen sequenced was blood. CDR3 sequence (DNA): TGTGCCAGCAGCTCACATCAGGGGGGAGGTGGCTACACCTTC. This translates into CASSSHQGGGGYTF.